The sequence of this TCR beta chain was determined in a study of technical replicates of blood from a few donors. This CDR3 has 16 amino acids. From germline, CDR1 is SEHNR and CDR2 FQNEAQ (reference sequence). With V trimmed by 5 bases and J by 0 bases, 9 bases remained unmatched. Some clones are missing from TCRdb's copy, which holds only in-frame ones; the method was immunoSEQ multiplex PCR. The data hold about 15,000 clones, with roughly 80% observed a single time. The specimen was PBMCs. The clonotype comes from a human donor in good health. The chain has TRBV7-9 and TRBJ2-7; TRBD2 aligns across 8 bases. The DNA for the CDR3 is TGTGCCAGCAGCCCCCCGGGGGGGACCCTCTCCTACGAGCAGTACTTC. Translated, it gives CASSPPGGTLSYEQYF. Combining the CDR3 with reference TRBV7-9 and TRBJ2-7 gives the whole variable domain DTGVSQNPRHKITKRGQNVTFRCDPISEHNRLYWYRQTLGQGPEFLTYFQNEAQLEKSRLLSDRFSAERPKGSFSTLEIQRTEQGDSAMYLCASSPPGGTLSYEQYFGPGTRLTVT.